This T cell receptor beta chain was captured by sequencing in a study of cytomegalovirus exposure and HLA in healthy donors. Study findings and constraints: Across donors, most TCRs were seen rarely, yet some public ones were widespread. Overall, about 160 TCR beta chains were annotated as cytomegalovirus-associated. The classifier, whose performance was assessed in both the original and validation cohorts, reportedly diagnosed cytomegalovirus status with high specificity and sensitivity.

The data were produced by immunoSEQ multiplex PCR, yet TCRdb's version contains in-frame clones alone and is incomplete. The data contain about 220,000 clones, around 88% of them seen just once; the ten biggest clones take up just under 3%. CDR3 size: 13 residues. V lost 3 bases to trimming and J lost 5 bases, with 10 bases between them. Germline lookup yields CDR1 SEHNR and CDR2 FQNEAQ (reference sequence). Notes on this clone: Its antigen remains unknown.

The clonotype originates from a young woman in good health and CMV-seronegative. The sequencing sample was made of PBMCs. The chain links TRBV7-9 to TRBJ1-1; unclear D gene. CDR3 amino acids: CASSFEEVTEAFF. The DNA of the CDR3 is TGTGCCAGCAGCTTTGAGGAGGTTACTGAAGCTTTCTTT.